This T cell receptor beta chain is from a study of cytomegalovirus exposure and HLA in healthy donors. Overall study results and limits: In a later analysis, HLA-C alleles had the fewest associated TCRs, DRB1 alleles the most.

Regarding this clone: Its antigen is not known.

Trimming left V 11 bases short and J 9 bases short, with 35 bases between. This CDR3 has 18 amino acids. Germline V gene sequence: CDR1 MGHDK, CDR2 SYGVNS. With 60 Vbeta and 13 Jbeta primers, the PCR was carried out. Assay used: immunoSEQ multiplex PCR; TCRdb lists only in-frame clones, some missing. The repertoire includes roughly 130,000 clones, roughly 78% of them detected once, and approximately 5% sits in the top ten. The sequence was obtained from a man between 25 and 39 years old in good health and CMV-seronegative. The specimen sequenced was PBMCs. This chain links TRBV25-1 with TRBJ2-1, with D possibly TRBD2 on 5 matching bases. CDR3 coding DNA: TGTGCCCCGGGCAGTAGCGTAAACGAGCAGTTCCCGGAGCCTGAGCAGTTCTTC. Translation: CAPGSSVNEQFPEPEQFF. The full variable domain, completed using reference TRBV25-1 and TRBJ2-1, is EADIYQTPRYLVIGTGKKITLECSQTMGHDKMYWYQQDPGMELHLIHYSYGVNSTEKGDLSSESTVSRIRTEHFPLTLESARPSHTSQYLCAPGSSVNEQFPEPEQFFGPGTRLTVL.